This T cell receptor (beta chain) was obtained from a study of CD8 T cells in ankylosing spondylitis. Study conclusions and caveats: Previously reported in reactive arthritis synovial fluid and blood were some of the motif variants. As for the disease-linked clones, they showed a CD8+ phenotype and occurred at relatively low frequencies in peripheral blood.

5'-RACE, quantitative and with molecular barcodes, yielded the TCR beta libraries. TCRdb reanalysed the 5' RACE reads using MiXCR and keeps one entry per CDR3 protein. This sample yields just over 350,000 distinct CDR3 sequences, of which 20% to 25% are seen a single time; approximately 14% belongs to the top ten. CDR1 and CDR2 (germline): MNHNS, SASEGT. This CDR3 has 14 amino acids. Trimming cost V 8 bases and J 4 bases, with 15 bases left between them. As concerns this clonotype: Its antigen is not identified.

The sequencing sample was made of blood, either unsorted or a sorted T cell fraction (not recorded which). The J gene is TRBJ2-1, the V gene TRBV6-1; maybe TRBD1 (6 bases). This clonotype originated in a male donor with ankylosing spondylitis or in good health (not recorded which). DNA of the CDR3: TGTGCCAGCGACCGAGGGGGATCTTACAATGAGCAGTTCTTC. Its translation is CASDRGGSYNEQFF.